This T cell receptor (beta chain) was recovered during a study of cytomegalovirus exposure and HLA in healthy donors. Overall study: Early on, a data release was issued that held roughly 84 million unique TCRs from HLA-typed donors. Caucasian-associated ancestry cluster membership applied to around 76% of a few hundred genotyped donors. Study results and caveats: When the data were analyzed later, several of the most significant clusters appeared to be linked to common viral pathogens. Accounts indicate the classifier identified cytomegalovirus status with strong specificity and sensitivity.

With 3 bases clipped from V and 4 bases from J, the junction kept 13 bases outside the gene matches. Per the germline V gene, CDR1 is KGHSH and CDR2 is LQKENI. The CDR3 totals 17 residues. A remark on this clone: Its antigen is unknown.

Both 60 Vbeta primers and 13 Jbeta primers went into the PCR. Some clones are missing from TCRdb's copy, which holds only in-frame ones; the method was immunoSEQ multiplex PCR. The data contain about 130,000 clones, about 81% of them seen just once; the ten biggest clones take up 0.85% to 1.4%. The rearrangement joins TRBV18 to TRBJ1-1, with 8 bases matching TRBD1. The source of this sequence is a woman aged 25 to 39 in good health and CMV-seronegative. The sequenced sample consisted of PBMCs. The CDR3 DNA follows: TGTGCCAGCTCACCCGGACAGGGTTTTTTTAAGGTCACTGAAGCTTTCTTT. It specifies CASSPGQGFFKVTEAFF.